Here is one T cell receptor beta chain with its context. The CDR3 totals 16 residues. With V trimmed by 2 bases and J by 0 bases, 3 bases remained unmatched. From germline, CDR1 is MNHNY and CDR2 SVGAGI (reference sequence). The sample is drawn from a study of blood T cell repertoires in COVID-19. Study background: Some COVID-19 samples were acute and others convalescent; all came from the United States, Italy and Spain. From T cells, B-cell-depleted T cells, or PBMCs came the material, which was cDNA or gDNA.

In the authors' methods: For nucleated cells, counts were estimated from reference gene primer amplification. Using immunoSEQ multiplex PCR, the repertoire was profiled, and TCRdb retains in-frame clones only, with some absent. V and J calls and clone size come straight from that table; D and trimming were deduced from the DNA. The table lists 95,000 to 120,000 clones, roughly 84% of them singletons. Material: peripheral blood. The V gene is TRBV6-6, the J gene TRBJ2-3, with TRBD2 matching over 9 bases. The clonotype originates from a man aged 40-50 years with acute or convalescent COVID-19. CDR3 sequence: CASSYGLAGSTDTQYF. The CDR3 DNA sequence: TGTGCCAGCAGTTACGGCCTAGCGGGGAGCACAGATACGCAGTATTTT.